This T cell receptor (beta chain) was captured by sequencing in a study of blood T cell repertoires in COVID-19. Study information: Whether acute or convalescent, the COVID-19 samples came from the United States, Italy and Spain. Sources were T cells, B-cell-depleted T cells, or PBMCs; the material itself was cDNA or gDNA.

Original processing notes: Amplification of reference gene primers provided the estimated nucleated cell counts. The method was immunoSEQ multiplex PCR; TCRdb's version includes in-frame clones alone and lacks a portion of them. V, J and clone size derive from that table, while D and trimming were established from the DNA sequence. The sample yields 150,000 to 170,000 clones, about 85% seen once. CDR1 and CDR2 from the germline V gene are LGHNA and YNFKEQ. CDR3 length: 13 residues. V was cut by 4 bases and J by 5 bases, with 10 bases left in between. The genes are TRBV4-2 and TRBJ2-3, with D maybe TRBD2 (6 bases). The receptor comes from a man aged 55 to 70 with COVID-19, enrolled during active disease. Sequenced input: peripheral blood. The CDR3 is CASSRGEKDTQYF. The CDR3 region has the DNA TGTGCCAGCAGCCGGGGGGAGAAAGATACGCAGTATTTT.